The entry that follows covers one T cell receptor (beta chain) sequence. Its matching antigen is unknown. The V gene end was trimmed by 4 bases and the J gene end by 1 base; junction bases not matched to a gene: 11. This CDR3 is built from 17 residues. Per germline, CDR1 SGHRS and CDR2 YFSETQ. Every participant with HIV received treatment in the United States. The assay used was immunoSEQ (version v3.0), run at survey level. For every sample, sequencing targeted roughly 40,000-55,000 T-cell genomes. Data came from immunoSEQ multiplex PCR; TCRdb stores just in-frame clones and leaves some out. The table lists 35,000 to 40,000 clones, roughly 82% of them singletons. The sample is drawn from a study of long-term antiretroviral therapy in people with HIV. Findings of the study overall: Repertoire composition at all time points was dominated by clones that had expanded before ART. Diversity went up after ART and still fell short of transplant donor controls.

The sample consisted of unsorted PBMCs, taken 0.3 years after starting antiretroviral therapy. The TCR sequence derives from a man younger than 35 with HIV. The chain uses TRBV5-1 and TRBJ1-2, with TRBD1 matching over 9 bases. The CDR3 region is CASSPGQGTAVNYGYTF. In DNA, the CDR3 is TGCGCCAGCAGCCCTGGACAGGGGACCGCCGTTAACTATGGCTACACCTTC.